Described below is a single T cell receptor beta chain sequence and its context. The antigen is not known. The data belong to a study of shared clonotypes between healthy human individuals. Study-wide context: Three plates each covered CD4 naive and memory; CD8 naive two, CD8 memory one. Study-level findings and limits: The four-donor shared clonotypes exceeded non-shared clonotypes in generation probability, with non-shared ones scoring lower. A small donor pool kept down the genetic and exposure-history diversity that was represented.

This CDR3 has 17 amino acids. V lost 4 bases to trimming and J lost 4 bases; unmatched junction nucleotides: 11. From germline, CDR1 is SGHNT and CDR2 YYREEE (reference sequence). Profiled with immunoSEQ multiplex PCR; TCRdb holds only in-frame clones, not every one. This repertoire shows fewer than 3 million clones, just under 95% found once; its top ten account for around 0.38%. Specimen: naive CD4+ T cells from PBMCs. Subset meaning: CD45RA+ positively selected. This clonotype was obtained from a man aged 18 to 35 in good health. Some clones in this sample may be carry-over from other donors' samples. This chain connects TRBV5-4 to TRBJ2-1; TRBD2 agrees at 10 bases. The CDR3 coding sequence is TGTGCCAGCAGCCTGACTCCCGGGACTAGCGCTTACAATGAGCAGTTCTTC. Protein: CASSLTPGTSAYNEQFF. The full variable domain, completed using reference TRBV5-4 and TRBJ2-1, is ETGVTQSPTHLIKTRGQQVTLRCSSQSGHNTVSWYQQALGQGPQFIFQYYREEENGRGNFPPRFSGLQFPNYSSELNVNALELDDSALYLCASSLTPGTSAYNEQFFGPGTRLTVL.